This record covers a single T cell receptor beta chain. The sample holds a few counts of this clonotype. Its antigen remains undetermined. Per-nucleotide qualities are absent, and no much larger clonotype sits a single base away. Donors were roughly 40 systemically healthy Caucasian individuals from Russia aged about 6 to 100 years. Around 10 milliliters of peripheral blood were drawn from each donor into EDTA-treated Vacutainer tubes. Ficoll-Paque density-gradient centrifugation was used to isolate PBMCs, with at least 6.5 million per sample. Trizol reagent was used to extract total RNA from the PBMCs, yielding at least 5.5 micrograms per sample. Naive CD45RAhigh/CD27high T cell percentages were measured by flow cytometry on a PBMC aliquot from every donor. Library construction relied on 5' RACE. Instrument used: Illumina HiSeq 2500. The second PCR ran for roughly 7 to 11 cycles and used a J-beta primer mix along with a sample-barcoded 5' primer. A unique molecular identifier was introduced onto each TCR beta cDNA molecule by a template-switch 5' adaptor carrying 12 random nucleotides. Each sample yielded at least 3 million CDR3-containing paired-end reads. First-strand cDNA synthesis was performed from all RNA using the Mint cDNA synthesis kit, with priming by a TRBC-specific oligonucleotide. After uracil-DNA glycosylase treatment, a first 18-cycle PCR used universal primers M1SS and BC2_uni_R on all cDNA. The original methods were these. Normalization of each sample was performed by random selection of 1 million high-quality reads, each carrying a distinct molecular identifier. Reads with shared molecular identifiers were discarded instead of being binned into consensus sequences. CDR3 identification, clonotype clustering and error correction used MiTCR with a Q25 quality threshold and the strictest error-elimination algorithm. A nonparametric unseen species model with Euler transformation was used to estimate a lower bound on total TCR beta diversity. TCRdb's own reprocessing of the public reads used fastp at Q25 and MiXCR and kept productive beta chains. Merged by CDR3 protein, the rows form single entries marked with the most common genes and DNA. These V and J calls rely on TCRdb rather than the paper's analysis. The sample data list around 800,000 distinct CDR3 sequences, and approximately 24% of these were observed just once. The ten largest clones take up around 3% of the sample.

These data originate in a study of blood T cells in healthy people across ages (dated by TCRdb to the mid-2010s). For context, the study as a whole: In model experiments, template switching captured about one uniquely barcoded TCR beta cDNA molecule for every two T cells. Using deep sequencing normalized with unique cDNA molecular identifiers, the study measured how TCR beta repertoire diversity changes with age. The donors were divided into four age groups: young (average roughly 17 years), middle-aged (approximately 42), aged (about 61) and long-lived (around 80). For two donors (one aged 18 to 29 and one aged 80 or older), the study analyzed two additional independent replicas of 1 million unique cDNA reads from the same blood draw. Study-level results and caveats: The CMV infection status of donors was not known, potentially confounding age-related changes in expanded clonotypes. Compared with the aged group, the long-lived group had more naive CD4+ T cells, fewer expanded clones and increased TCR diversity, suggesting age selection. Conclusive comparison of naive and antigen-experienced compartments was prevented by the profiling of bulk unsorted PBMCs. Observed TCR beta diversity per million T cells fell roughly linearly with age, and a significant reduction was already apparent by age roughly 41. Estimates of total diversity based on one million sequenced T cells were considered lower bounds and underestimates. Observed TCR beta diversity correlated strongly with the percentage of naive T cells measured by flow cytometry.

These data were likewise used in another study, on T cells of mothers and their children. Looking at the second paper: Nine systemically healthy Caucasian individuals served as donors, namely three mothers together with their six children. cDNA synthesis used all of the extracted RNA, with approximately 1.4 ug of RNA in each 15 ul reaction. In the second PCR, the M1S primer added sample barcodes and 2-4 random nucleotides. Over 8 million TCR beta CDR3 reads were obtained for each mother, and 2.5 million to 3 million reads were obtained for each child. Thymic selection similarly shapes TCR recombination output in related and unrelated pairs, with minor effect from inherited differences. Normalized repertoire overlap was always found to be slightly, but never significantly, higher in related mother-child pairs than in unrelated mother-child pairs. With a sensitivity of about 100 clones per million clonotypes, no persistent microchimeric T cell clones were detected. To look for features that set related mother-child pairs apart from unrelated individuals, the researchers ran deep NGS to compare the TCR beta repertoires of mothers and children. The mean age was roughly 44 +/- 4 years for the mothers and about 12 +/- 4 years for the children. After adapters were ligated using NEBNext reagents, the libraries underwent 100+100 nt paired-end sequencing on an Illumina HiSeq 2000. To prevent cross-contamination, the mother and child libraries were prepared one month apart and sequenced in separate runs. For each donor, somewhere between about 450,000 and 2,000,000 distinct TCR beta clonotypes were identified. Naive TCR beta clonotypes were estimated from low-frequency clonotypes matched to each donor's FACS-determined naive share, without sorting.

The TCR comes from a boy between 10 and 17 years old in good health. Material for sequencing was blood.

In nucleotides, the sequence is TGTGCCAGCAGCCCCCGGACAGGGGCAAGGGAAAAACTGTTTTTT. It specifies CASSPRTGAREKLFF. Recombination linked TRBV7-2 to TRBJ1-4; TRBD1 agrees with 9 junctional bases. CDR1 is given as SGHTA and CDR2 as FQGNSA, both from the germline V gene. Ends trimmed: V by 5 bases, J by 8 bases; bases unmatched to a gene: 9. The CDR3 measures 15 amino acids from cysteine to phenylalanine. CDR3 DNA is the only sequence kept; it has 45 bases, read in frame from the first base.